This T cell receptor (beta chain) came from a study of blood T cell repertoires in COVID-19 (dated by TCRdb to 2020 to 2022). Background on the whole study: Samples from collaborators originated in the United States, Italy and Spain and spanned both the acute and convalescent phases of COVID-19. The material from the prospective study consisted of cDNA or gDNA derived from T cells, B-cell-depleted T cells, or PBMCs. Samples came from the ongoing ImmuneRACE study (first 160 participants) plus 1,254 subjects from 6 global collaborators. The sample metadata nearly always contained a de-identified subject ID, COVID-19 status, age in years and sex. A freely available public database, intended as a resource for researchers studying the immune response to SARS-CoV-2, is where the repertoires were released. Subjects who had been exposed to COVID-19, were actively infected with it, or had recovered from it provided the deeply sampled blood TCRbeta repertoires that made up the dataset. Where available, HLA class I and class II types were obtained from metadata supplied by the sample provider rather than from assay-based typing.

As regards this clone: The antigen it recognizes is unknown. No per-base quality is available; no much larger clone lies one base away.

The study at large found these results: The amount of clinical and demographic metadata varied by source and participant and was provided uncurated.

Cut back by 7 bases and 14 bases, the V and J ends lie 21 bases apart. CDR1 and CDR2 are drawn from the germline V gene: MDHEN, SYDVKM. The CDR3 runs 14 residues from the cysteine to the phenylalanine. Just the 42-base CDR3 DNA is kept, in frame starting at base 1. One collaborating source in Seattle enrolled patients while the patients were actively infected and followed the patients over time throughout the course of disease. The collaborating institutions used their own protocols to collect whole blood in K2EDTA tubes. For TCRbeta analysis, collaborators shipped samples in one of three forms: frozen whole blood, isolated PBMCs, or DNA extracted from either of those sample types. The immunoSEQ Assay, a bias-controlled multiplex PCR, was used to amplify TCRbeta CDR3 regions from genomic DNA. The authors' pipeline ran thus. The number of nucleated cells in each sample was estimated from the amplification of reference gene primers within the assay. Sequence reads were collapsed and filtered to measure the absolute abundance of every unique TCRbeta CDR3 rearrangement. For each sample, productive Simpson clonality was calculated by taking the square root of Simpson's diversity index across productive rearrangements. Here the immuneACCESS table is served through TCRdb, limited to in-frame sequences with V and J called. Missing clones are a known gap in these copies; in checked studies unresolved V genes cover under half, and the rest lacks a known reason. V, J and clone size reflect that table, while D and trimming were determined from the DNA. The sample profile shows 100,000 to 150,000 clones; 70% to 75% of them were found once. The ten top clones hold 6% of the sample.

The sequence was obtained from an elderly man with COVID-19, enrolled during active disease. This sequence uses TRBV28 and TRBJ1-6; possibly the D gene is TRBD1, per 6 matching bases. The material sequenced was peripheral blood. The DNA sequence is given as TGTGCCAGCAAATTTCCAGGGGACCTCTGGTCCCTCCACTTT. Its translation reads: CASKFPGDLWSLHF.